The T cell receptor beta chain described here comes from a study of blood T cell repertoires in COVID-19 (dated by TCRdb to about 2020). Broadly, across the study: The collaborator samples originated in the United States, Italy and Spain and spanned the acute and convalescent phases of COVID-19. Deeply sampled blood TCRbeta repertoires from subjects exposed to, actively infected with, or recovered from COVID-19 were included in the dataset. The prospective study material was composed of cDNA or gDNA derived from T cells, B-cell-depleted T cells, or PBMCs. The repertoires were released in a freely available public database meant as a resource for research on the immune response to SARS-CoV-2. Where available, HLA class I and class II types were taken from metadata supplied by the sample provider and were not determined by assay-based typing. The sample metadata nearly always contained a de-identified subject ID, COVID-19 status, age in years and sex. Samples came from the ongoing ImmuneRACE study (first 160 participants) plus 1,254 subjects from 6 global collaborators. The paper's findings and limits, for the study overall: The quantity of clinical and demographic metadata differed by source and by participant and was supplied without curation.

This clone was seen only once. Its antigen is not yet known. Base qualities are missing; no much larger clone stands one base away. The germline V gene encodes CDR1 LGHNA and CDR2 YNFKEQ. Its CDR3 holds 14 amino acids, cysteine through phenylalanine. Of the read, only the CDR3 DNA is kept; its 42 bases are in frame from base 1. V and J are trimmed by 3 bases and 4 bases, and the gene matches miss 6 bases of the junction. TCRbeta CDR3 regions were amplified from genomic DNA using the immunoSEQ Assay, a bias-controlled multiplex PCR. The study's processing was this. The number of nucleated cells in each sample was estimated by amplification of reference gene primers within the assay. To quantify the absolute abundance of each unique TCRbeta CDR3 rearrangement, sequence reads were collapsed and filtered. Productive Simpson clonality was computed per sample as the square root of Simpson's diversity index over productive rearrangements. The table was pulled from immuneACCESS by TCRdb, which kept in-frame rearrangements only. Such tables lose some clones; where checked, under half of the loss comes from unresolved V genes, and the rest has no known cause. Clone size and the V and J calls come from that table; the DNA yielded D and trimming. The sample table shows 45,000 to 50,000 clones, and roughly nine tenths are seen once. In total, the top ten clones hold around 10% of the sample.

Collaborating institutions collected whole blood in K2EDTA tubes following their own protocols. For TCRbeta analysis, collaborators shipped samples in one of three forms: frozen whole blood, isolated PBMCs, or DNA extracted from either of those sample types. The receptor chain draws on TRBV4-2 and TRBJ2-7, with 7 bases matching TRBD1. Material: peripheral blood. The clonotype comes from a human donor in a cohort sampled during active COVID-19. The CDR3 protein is CASSQPGQIYEQYF. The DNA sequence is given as TGTGCCAGCAGCCAGCCGGGACAGATATACGAGCAGTACTTC.